The T cell receptor beta chain described here comes from a study of regulatory T cells in long-lasting Graves disease. The time point denotes: newly diagnosed GD, antithyroid drugs for less than 3 months. Scientists built the TCR library using RNA that was extracted from PBMCs. The germline V gene encodes CDR1 SGHDN and CDR2 FVKESK. V lost 4 bases and J 5 bases, leaving 7 bases between the germline ends. CDR3 length: 12 amino acids. In this sample, this clonotype turned up a few times. Its matching antigen is unknown. Study-wide points: TRBV28, TRBJ1-2 and TRBJ2-5 emerged as the favored segments in persistent disease.

Investigators prepared the TCR beta libraries by applying iRepertoire HTBI primers and Arm-PCR of CDR3 regions. TCRdb re-called the multiplex PCR reads with MiXCR, one entry per CDR3 protein. The sample lists approximately 470,000 distinct CDR3 sequences; around 16% were seen once. These same data were also listed under a study on T cells in Graves' hyperthyroidism and ophthalmopathy. That source notes: The HTBI primer set drove a first-round RT-PCR of the TCR CDR3.

The sample was peripheral blood mononuclear cells (PBMCs), taken at new diagnosis, from a patient treated with antithyroid drugs. The sequence came from a man aged 40-49 years with Graves disease. V gene TRBV14 combines with J gene TRBJ2-3; D uncertain. The CDR3 DNA follows: TGTGCCAGCAGCCCTGAACAAGATACGCAGTATTTT. Translating gives CASSPEQDTQYF. Drawing the rest from reference TRBV14 and TRBJ2-3, the complete variable domain is EAGVTQFPSHSVIEKGQTVTLRCDPISGHDNLYWYRRVMGKEIKFLLHFVKESKQDESGMPNNRFLAERTGGTYSTLKVQPAELEDSGVYFCASSPEQDTQYFGPGTRLTVL.